The T cell receptor beta chain described here comes from a study of Ad26.COV2.S vaccination and SARS-CoV-2 variants. The treatment was: about 20 received Ad26.COV2.S at low or high dose, single or two shots; 5 received placebo; per-sample allocation not given. Vaccine and placebo recipients were sampled on day 63 after the first injection. The CDR3 is made up of 13 amino acids. Germline V gene lookup returns CDR1 GTSNPN and CDR2 SVGIG (reference sequence). Trimming took 3 bases from V and 1 from J, leaving 9 bases between them. Profiled with immunoSEQ multiplex PCR; TCRdb holds only in-frame clones, not every one. The data hold some 290,000 clones, with around four fifths observed a single time.

V usage is TRBV30 and J usage is TRBJ1-1; no reliable D call. This receptor was taken from a person aged 18 to 59 who received the Ad26.COV2.S COVID-19 vaccine or a placebo. The sample here was peripheral blood, taken in a trial of Ad26.COV2.S vaccine versus placebo. CDR3: CAWSAGPNTEAFF. The CDR3 nucleotides read TGTGCCTGGAGCGCCGGGCCGAACACTGAAGCTTTCTTT.